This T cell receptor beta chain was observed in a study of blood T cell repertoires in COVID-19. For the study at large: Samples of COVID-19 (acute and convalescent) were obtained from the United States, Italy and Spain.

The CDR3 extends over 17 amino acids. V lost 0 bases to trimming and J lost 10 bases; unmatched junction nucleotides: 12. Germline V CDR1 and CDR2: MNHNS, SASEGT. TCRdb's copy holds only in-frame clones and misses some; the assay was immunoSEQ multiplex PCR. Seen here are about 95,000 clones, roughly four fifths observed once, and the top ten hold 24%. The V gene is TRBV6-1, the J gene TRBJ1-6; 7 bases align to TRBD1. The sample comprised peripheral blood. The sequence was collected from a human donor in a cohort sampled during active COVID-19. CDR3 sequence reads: CASSEAVEGARRSPLHF. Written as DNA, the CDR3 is TGTGCCAGCAGTGAAGCCGTAGAGGGGGCGCGCCGATCACCCCTCCACTTT.